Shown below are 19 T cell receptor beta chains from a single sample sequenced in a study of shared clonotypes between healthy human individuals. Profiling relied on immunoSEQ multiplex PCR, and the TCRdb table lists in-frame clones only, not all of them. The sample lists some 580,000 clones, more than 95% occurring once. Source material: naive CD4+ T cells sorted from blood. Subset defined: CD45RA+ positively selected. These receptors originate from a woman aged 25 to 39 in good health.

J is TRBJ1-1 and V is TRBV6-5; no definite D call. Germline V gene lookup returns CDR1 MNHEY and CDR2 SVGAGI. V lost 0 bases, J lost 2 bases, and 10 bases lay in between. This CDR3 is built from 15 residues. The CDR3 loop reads CASSYSPTQNTEAFF. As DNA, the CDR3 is TGTGCCAGCAGTTACTCTCCTACACAAAACACTGAAGCTTTCTTT.

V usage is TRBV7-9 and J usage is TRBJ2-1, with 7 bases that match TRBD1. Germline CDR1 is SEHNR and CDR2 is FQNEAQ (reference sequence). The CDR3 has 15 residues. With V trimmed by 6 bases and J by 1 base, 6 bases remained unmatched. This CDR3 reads CASRQTGKSYNEQFF. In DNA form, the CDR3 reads TGTGCCAGCAGGCAGACAGGGAAATCCTACAATGAGCAGTTCTTC.

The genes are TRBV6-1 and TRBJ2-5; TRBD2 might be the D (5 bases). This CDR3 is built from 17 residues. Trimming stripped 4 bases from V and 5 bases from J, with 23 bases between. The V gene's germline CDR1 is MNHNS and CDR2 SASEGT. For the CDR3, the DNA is TGTGCCAGCAGTGTCATTAGGAACGGGATTAACGGGGAGACCCAGTACTTC. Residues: CASSVIRNGINGETQYF.

The CDR3 is CASRTDRVQPQHF. The CDR3 DNA reads as TGTGCCAGCAGAACAGACAGGGTCCAGCCCCAGCATTTT. The rearrangement joins TRBV28 to TRBJ1-5; 7 bases match TRBD1. The CDR3 is 13 residues long. Germline CDR1 reads MDHEN; CDR2 reads SYDVKM. The J segment lost 7 bases and the V segment lost 6 bases, leaving 6 bases of the junction unmatched.

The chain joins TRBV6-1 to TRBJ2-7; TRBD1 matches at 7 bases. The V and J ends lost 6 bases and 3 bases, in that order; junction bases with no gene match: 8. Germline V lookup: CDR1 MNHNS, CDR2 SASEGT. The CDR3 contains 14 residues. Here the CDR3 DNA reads TGTGCCAGCAGCTCCAGGACAGGTAACTACGAGCAGTACTTC. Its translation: CASSSRTGNYEQYF.

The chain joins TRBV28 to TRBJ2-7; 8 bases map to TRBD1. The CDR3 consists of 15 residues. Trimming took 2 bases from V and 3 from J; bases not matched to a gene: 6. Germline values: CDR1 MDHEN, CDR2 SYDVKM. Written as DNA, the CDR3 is TGTGCCAGCAGTTTAGGCAGGGGGCAGATCTACGAGCAGTACTTC. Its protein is CASSLGRGQIYEQYF.

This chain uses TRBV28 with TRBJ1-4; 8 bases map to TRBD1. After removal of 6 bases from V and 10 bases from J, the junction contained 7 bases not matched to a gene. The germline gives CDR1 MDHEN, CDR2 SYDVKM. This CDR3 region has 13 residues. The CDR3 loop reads CASRWQGAGKLFF. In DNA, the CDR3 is TGTGCCAGCAGGTGGCAGGGGGCAGGAAAACTGTTTTTT.

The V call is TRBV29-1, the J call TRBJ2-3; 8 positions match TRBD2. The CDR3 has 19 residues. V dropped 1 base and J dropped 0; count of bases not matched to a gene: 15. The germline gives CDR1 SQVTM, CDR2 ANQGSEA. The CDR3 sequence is CSVEVVAGKSPSSTDTQYF. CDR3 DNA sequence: TGCAGCGTTGAAGTAGTAGCGGGGAAATCTCCGTCTAGCACAGATACGCAGTATTTT.

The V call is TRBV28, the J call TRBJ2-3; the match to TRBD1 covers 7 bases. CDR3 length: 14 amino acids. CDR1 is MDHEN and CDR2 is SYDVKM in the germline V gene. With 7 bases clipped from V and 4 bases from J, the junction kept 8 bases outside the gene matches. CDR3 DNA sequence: TGTGCCAGCACCCTCGGCCAGGGGGCAGATACGCAGTATTTT. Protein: CASTLGQGADTQYF.

CDR3 nucleotide sequence: TGTGCCAGCTCACCAAACAGGGTGTCGGAGGAGACCCAGTACTTC. Amino acid sequence: CASSPNRVSEETQYF. This chain uses TRBV18 with TRBJ2-5; D might be TRBD1 (6 bases). Germline-derived CDR1 and CDR2 are KGHSH and LQKENI. Trimming shortened V by 2 bases and J by 5 bases, and 15 bases separated the two germline ends. CDR3 size: 15 residues.

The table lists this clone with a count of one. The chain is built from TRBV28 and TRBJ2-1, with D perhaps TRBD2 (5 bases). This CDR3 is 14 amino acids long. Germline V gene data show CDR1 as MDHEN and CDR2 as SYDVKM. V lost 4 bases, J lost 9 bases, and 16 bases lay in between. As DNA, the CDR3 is TGTGCCAGCAGTTCCCCCGTGGAGGCCCCTGAGCAGTTCTTC. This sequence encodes CASSSPVEAPEQFF.

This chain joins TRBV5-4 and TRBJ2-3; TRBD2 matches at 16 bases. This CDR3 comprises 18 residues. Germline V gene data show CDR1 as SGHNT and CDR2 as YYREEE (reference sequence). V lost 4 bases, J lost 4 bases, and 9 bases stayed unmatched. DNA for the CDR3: TGTGCCAGCAGCCGGGGACTAGCGGGAGGGCCTAAAGCAGATACGCAGTATTTT. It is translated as CASSRGLAGGPKADTQYF.

Here the CDR3 DNA reads TGTGCCATGGGGCGGGGAGCGGATGAAAAACTGTTTTTT. This encodes CAMGRGADEKLFF. The chain has TRBV5-4 and TRBJ1-4; possible D gene TRBD1, 5 bases. Germline V lookup: CDR1 SGHNT, CDR2 YYREEE (reference sequence). Trimming removed 9 bases at V and 6 bases at J, with 15 bases between. This CDR3 is built from 13 residues.

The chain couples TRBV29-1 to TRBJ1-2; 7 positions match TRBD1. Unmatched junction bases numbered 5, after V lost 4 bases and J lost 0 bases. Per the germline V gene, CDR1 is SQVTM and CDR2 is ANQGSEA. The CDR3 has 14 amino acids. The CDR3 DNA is TGCAGCGTTGCCGAGGGGACAGCTAACTATGGCTACACCTTC. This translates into CSVAEGTANYGYTF.

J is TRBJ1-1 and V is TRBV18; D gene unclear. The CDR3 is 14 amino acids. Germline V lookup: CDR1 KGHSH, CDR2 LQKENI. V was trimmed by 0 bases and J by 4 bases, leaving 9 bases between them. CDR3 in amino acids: CASSPPSRSTEAFF. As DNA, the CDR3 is TGTGCCAGCTCACCACCGTCAAGGAGCACTGAAGCTTTCTTT. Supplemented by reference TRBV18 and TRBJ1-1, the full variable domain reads NAGVMQNPRHLVRRRGQEARLRCSPMKGHSHVYWYRQLPEEGLKFMVYLQKENIIDESGMPKERFSAEFPKEGPSILRIQQVVRGDSAAYFCASSPPSRSTEAFFGQGTRLTVV.

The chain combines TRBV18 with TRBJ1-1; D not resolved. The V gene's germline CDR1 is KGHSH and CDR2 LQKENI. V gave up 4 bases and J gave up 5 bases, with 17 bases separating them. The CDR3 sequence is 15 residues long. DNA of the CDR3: TGTGCCAGCTCACTAACTCACCGGGTAAGAACTGAAGCTTTCTTT. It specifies CASSLTHRVRTEAFF.

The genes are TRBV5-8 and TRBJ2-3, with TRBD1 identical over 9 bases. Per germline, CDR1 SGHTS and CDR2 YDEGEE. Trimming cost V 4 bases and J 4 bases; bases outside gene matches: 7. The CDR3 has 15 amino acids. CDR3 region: CASSLGQGNADTQYF. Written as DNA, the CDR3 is TGTGCCAGCAGCCTCGGACAGGGGAACGCAGATACGCAGTATTTT.

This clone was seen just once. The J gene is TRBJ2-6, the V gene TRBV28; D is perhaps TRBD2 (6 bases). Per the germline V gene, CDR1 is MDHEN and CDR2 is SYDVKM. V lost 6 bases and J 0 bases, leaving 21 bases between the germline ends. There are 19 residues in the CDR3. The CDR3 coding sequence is TGTGCCAGCAGCCCCTCCCCCGGGACTGGGAGCTCTGGGGCCAACGTCCTGACTTTC. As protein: CASSPSPGTGSSGANVLTF.

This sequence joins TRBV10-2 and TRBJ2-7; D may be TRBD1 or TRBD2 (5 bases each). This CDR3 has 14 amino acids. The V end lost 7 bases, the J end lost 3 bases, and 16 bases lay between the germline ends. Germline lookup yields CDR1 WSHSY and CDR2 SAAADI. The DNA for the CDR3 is TGCGCCAGCACAAGATCGGGGCTGAGCTACGAGCAGTACTTC. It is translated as CASTRSGLSYEQYF.